The 2 T cell receptor beta chains listed next were all sequenced from one sample in a study of cytomegalovirus exposure and HLA in healthy donors. PCR amplification relied on 60 Vbeta primers (plus 13 Jbeta primers). Clones were sequenced by immunoSEQ multiplex PCR, and TCRdb holds only the in-frame ones, with some missing. The data show roughly 140,000 clones, with over 55% seen just once and 2% to 2.5% held by the top ten. Material for sequencing was PBMCs. These receptors were taken from a middle-aged man in good health and CMV-seronegative.

The chain is built from TRBV7-9 and TRBJ2-4; the D gene is possibly TRBD1 (5 bases). V shed 5 bases and J shed 0 bases, with 14 bases lying between them. The CDR3 is made up of 16 amino acids. Germline loops: CDR1 SEHNR, CDR2 FQNEAQ (reference sequence). For the CDR3, the DNA is TGTGCCAGCAGCCCCCGTCAGGGAAGAGCCAAAAACATTCAGTACTTC. Its translation: CASSPRQGRAKNIQYF.

The chain combines TRBV2 with TRBJ1-4, with 9 bases lining up with TRBD1. There are 13 residues in the CDR3. V lost 8 bases and J lost 8; bases outside the gene matches: 6. In germline, CDR1 is SNHLY, CDR2 FYNNEI. The DNA of the CDR3 is TGTGCCAGCGGGACAGGGCAAGGGGAAAAACTGTTTTTT. Protein: CASGTGQGEKLFF.